Each of the 6 T cell receptor beta chains below was sequenced from the same sample in a study of T-cell memory formation after mild COVID-19. MiXCR, run by TCRdb on the 5' RACE reads, gives a single entry per CDR3 protein. Altogether hundreds of thousands of distinct CDR3 sequences are present, under 25% being singletons, with the ten largest covering around 13%. The sequenced sample was PBMCs or a T cell subset sorted from them (not recorded which). The receptors here all came from an adult woman who had mild COVID-19 (a few samples of this study predate the infection). Cell type and time point are not known.

This clonotype was detected a few times. The CDR3 nucleotides are TGTGCCAGCAGCTTCGGGACTAGCGGCCTCAATGAGCAGTTCTTC. Protein sequence: CASSFGTSGLNEQFF. V usage is TRBV7-8 and J usage is TRBJ2-1, with 11 nucleotides matching TRBD2. Germline CDR1 SGHVS, CDR2 FQNEAQ. Trimming removed 3 bases from V and 6 bases from J; junction bases left unmatched: 4. The CDR3 covers 15 residues.

The chain couples TRBV28 to TRBJ2-3, with D unresolved. CDR1 and CDR2 from the germline V gene are MDHEN and SYDVKM. V lost 3 bases to trimming and J lost 4 bases, with 2 bases between them. The CDR3 extends over 11 amino acids. The DNA of the CDR3 is TGTGCCAGCAGTTTGCCAGATACGCAGTATTTT. Translating it yields CASSLPDTQYF. Looking up the rest from reference TRBV28 and TRBJ2-3 gives the full variable domain: DVKVTQSSRYLVKRTGEKVFLECVQDMDHENMFWYRQDPGLGLRLIYFSYDVKMKEKGDIPEGYSVSREKKERFSLILESASTNQTSMYLCASSLPDTQYFGPGTRLTVL.

The chain carries TRBV5-1 and TRBJ2-2; D gene unclear. CDR3 size: 15 residues. Trimming left V 0 bases short and J 2 bases short, with 8 bases between. Germline V gene sequence: CDR1 SGHRS, CDR2 YFSETQ. The CDR3 is CASSLEIVNTGELFF. The CDR3, as DNA: TGCGCCAGCAGCTTGGAGATAGTTAACACCGGGGAGCTGTTTTTT.

V usage is TRBV28 and J usage is TRBJ2-1; TRBD2 matches at 9 bases. The CDR3 covers 15 residues. V was pared by 2 bases and J by 7 bases, with 6 bases of the junction left unmatched. Germline values: CDR1 MDHEN, CDR2 SYDVKM. This CDR3 reads CASSLLTSGKNEQFF. The CDR3 bases are TGTGCCAGCAGTTTACTGACTAGCGGTAAAAATGAGCAGTTCTTC.

The chain carries TRBV7-8 and TRBJ2-5; D perhaps matches TRBD1 (6 bases). This CDR3 has 14 residues. Germline values: CDR1 SGHVS, CDR2 FQNEAQ. V lost 3 bases and J lost 4, with 12 bases in between. This CDR3 is CASSLRTRGETQYF. CDR3 coding DNA: TGTGCCAGCAGCTTGAGGACCAGGGGAGAGACCCAGTACTTC.

CDR3: CASSVRSGTGIHGYTF. CDR3 DNA: TGTGCCAGCAGTGTACGTTCCGGGACAGGAATACATGGCTACACCTTC. The chain has TRBV28 and TRBJ1-2, with TRBD1 matching over 8 bases. The V gene's germline CDR1 is MDHEN and CDR2 SYDVKM. The CDR3 contains 16 residues. Trimming cost V 5 bases and J 6 bases; bases outside gene matches: 14.